One and the same sample provided the 8 T cell receptor beta chains below, sequenced in a study of blood T cells in healthy people across ages. The authors ran a second PCR of 7 to 11 cycles using a sample-barcoded 5' primer and a J-beta primer mix. MiXCR, run by TCRdb on the 5' RACE reads, gives a single entry per CDR3 protein. The top ten clones hold under 15% of a sample with about 810,000 distinct CDR3 sequences, under 40% of them seen once. Sequenced: blood. The receptors were sampled from a man younger than 30 in good health.

The chain has TRBV29-1 and TRBJ2-1; 12 bases agree with TRBD2. This CDR3 is built from 16 residues. The V and J ends lost 4 bases and 5 bases, in that order; junction bases with no gene match: 9. CDR1 SQVTM and CDR2 ANQGSEA come from the germline V gene. CDR3 bases: TGCAGCGTTGTTGGGGGGACTAGCGGGTACCACAATGAGCAGTTCTTC. Its protein is CSVVGGTSGYHNEQFF.

This chain connects TRBV3-1 to TRBJ2-1; TRBD2 matches 12 bases. V lost 3 bases to trimming and J lost 8 bases; unmatched junction nucleotides: 8. The CDR3 runs to 16 residues. The V gene's germline CDR1 is LGHDT and CDR2 YNNKEL (reference sequence). The CDR3 spells CASSQSSGGASDEQFF. The CDR3 bases are TGTGCCAGCAGCCAGTCTAGCGGGGGGGCCTCAGATGAGCAGTTCTTC.

This clonotype showed up just a few times. The chain is built from TRBV12-3 or TRBV12-4 and TRBJ2-2, with D possibly matching TRBD1 (6 bases). This CDR3 has 15 residues. The V end was cut by 2 bases, the J end by 1 base, with 8 bases between. The CDR3 bases are TGTGCCAGCAGTTTACAGGGGCTGAACACCGGGGAGCTGTTTTTT. It yields the protein CASSLQGLNTGELFF.

The chain employs TRBV29-1 and TRBJ2-7; D remains unclear. The J call may be wrong; the DNA end is better matched by TRBJ2-5. The CDR3 length is 14 residues. Germline V gene data show CDR1 as SQVTM and CDR2 as ANQGSEA. The CDR3 sequence: CSVEKGHPKETQYF. CDR3 coding DNA: TGCAGCGTTGAAAAAGGCCACCCTAAAGAGACCCAGTACTTC.

This clonotype was found many times. This chain joins TRBV20-1 and TRBJ2-3; D ambiguous. Trimming stripped 7 bases from V and 2 bases from J, with 7 bases between. The germline CDR1 and CDR2 sequences are DFQATT and SNEGSKA (reference sequence). This CDR3 has 11 amino acids. In nucleotides, the CDR3 is TGCAGTGTCCCGACCACAGATACGCAGTATTTT. Translating it yields CSVPTTDTQYF.

V usage is TRBV6-1 and J usage is TRBJ1-5; possibly TRBD1 for D (6 bases). Germline CDR1 reads MNHNS; CDR2 reads SASEGT. Between the trimmed V and J ends, which lost 2 bases and 0 bases, there was a span of 14 bases. The CDR3 contains 17 residues. The CDR3 sequence is CASSEQGMGYSNQPQHF. DNA of the CDR3: TGTGCCAGCAGTGAACAGGGGATGGGCTATAGCAATCAGCCCCAGCATTTT.

The chain is built from TRBV27 and TRBJ1-1; tentative D call: TRBD1 (6 bases). Germline V CDR1 and CDR2: MNHEY, SMNVEV (reference sequence). This CDR3 spans 13 amino acids. Trimming left V 3 bases short and J 8 bases short, with 13 bases between. This chain's CDR3 is CASSFRSDREAFF. The CDR3, as DNA: TGTGCCAGCAGTTTCCGGTCCGACAGGGAAGCTTTCTTT.

This chain links TRBV20-1 with TRBJ1-1, with D maybe TRBD1 (5 bases). Germline V gene lookup returns CDR1 DFQATT and CDR2 SNEGSKA (reference sequence). The CDR3 contains 14 residues. V was trimmed by 6 bases and J by 4 bases, leaving 18 bases between them. CDR3 sequence: CSAGRRGGGTEAFF. The CDR3 coding sequence is TGCAGTGCAGGTCGTCGGGGGGGTGGCACTGAAGCTTTCTTT.